This T cell receptor (beta chain) was obtained from a study of identical twins. Germline assignment: CDR1 MDHEN and CDR2 SYDVKM. The V and J ends lost 5 bases and 3 bases, in that order; junction bases with no gene match: 8. The CDR3 consists of 16 residues. One entry per CDR3 protein results from TCRdb running MiXCR on the 5' RACE reads. Among 350,000 to 450,000 distinct CDR3 sequences listed, approximately 17% were seen once. There are a few counts of this clonotype. The chain is built from TRBV28 and TRBJ2-3; 10 bases line up with TRBD1. The sequenced sample was naive T cells sorted from blood. The sequence came from a man in his fifties or sixties in good health. The CDR3 nucleotides are TGTGCCAGCAGTGGACGAGGGACAGGGGCAACAGATACGCAGTATTTT. This codes for CASSGRGTGATDTQYF.